Here is one TCR beta chain with its context. As yet, its antigen is unknown. This sample stems from a study of T cell responses to AZD1222 COVID-19 vaccine. Study results and limitations: Vaccine-associated CD4 TCRs spanned spike, dominant at 160-218 and 743-854.

Using immunoSEQ multiplex PCR, the repertoire was profiled, and TCRdb retains in-frame clones only, with some absent. This table has roughly 200,000 clones, approximately 94% appearing once. CDR3 length: 13 residues. Trimming removed 10 bases at V and 4 bases at J, with 13 bases between. Germline V CDR1 and CDR2: MNHEY, SVGAGI. Sequencing used peripheral blood, obtained on day 0 of MenACWY control vaccination. This receptor was taken from an adult in good health. The chain is built from TRBV6-5 and TRBJ2-2, with a tentative D call TRBD2 (6 bases). The DNA for the CDR3 is TGTGCCACCCGGGCGGGGACCACCGGGGAGCTGTTTTTT. Its protein is CATRAGTTGELFF.